This T cell receptor (beta chain) stems from a study of CXCR3-negative and CXCR3-positive naive CD8 T cells. CD45RO-CCR7+CD27+CD95- cells counted as naive CD8+ T cells. About this clonotype: Its target is unknown.

The libraries of TRB cDNA were prepared using 5' RACE with UMI labels. TCRdb reprocessed the 5' RACE reads, with one entry per CDR3 protein and no DNA. The sample's table shows approximately 65,000 distinct CDR3 sequences. Study-level results: Greater hydrophobicity was found in TRB CDR3s of CXCR3-positive naive cells than of CXCR3-negative naive cells.

Germline-derived CDR1 and CDR2 are DFQATT and SNEGSKA (reference sequence). This CDR3 is built from 13 residues. The origin of this receptor is a human donor in good health. Some clones in this sample may be carry-over from other donors' samples. Input material: naive CXCR3+ CD8+ T cells from blood. Subset reported: CD45RO-CCR7+CD27+CD95- naive CD8+ T cells expressing CXCR3 (TNR3+). The rearrangement links TRBV20-1 to TRBJ2-7; no DNA is available, so the TRBD1 call from TCRdb remains unchecked. This CDR3 is CSARVTVAYEQYF.